This T cell receptor beta chain was retrieved from a study of blood T cell repertoires in COVID-19. Whole-study context: Sites in the United States, Italy and Spain provided acute and convalescent COVID-19 samples.

Enrolled through a virtual design, the participants were between about 18 and 100 years of age and came from 24 US areas. Donors in Cohort 3 counted as recovered after two negative PCRs, clearance, or symptom resolution. After removal of 4 bases from V and 7 bases from J, the junction contained 4 bases not matched to a gene. Germline lookup yields CDR1 MNHEY and CDR2 SVGAGI. The CDR3 contains 15 residues. Only in-frame clones appear in the TCRdb table, and some are missing; sequencing was by immunoSEQ multiplex PCR. The data contain around 300,000 clones, 85% to 90% of them singletons. This clone showed up just a few times.

This rearrangement joins TRBV6-5 to TRBJ2-1, with 13 bases aligning to TRBD2. The receptor was derived from a woman younger than 30 who had recovered from COVID-19. Sequences were obtained from PBMCs or T cells enriched from blood (not recorded which). CDR3 coding DNA: TGTGCCAGCAGTTCGGGACTAGCGGGACGTAATGAGCAGTTCTTC. It is translated as CASSSGLAGRNEQFF.